This T cell receptor (beta chain) appears in the sequencing data of a study of blood T cells in healthy people across ages. On this clonotype itself: The antigen is undetermined.

The sample providers were healthy Caucasian people from Russia, aged roughly 6 to 95. Regarding the study as a whole: Relative to aged donors, long-lived donors carried more naive CD4+ cells and displayed higher diversity. Calculation of diversity from one million T cells yielded estimates considered to be underestimates.

PCR was performed a second time for about 7 to 12 cycles using a sample-barcoded 5' primer and a J-beta primer mix. TCRdb independently ran MiXCR on the 5' RACE reads; one entry per CDR3 protein. The repertoire holds about 1,400,000 distinct CDR3 sequences, approximately 63% seen once, with approximately 7% in the top ten. The CDR3 has 11 amino acids. Trimming pared 4 bases from V and 12 bases from J, leaving 10 bases between. Germline CDR1 KGHSH, CDR2 LQKENI. The chain recombines TRBV18 with TRBJ2-1; D is uncertain. The specimen sequenced was blood. This sequence originates from a man aged 18 to 30 in good health. In nucleotides, the CDR3 is TGTGCCAGCTCACTCAACCGAGGGCAGTTCTTC. Amino acid sequence: CASSLNRGQFF. The full variable domain, its missing parts supplied by reference TRBV18 and TRBJ2-1, is NAGVMQNPRHLVRRRGQEARLRCSPMKGHSHVYWYRQLPEEGLKFMVYLQKENIIDESGMPKERFSAEFPKEGPSILRIQQVVRGDSAAYFCASSLNRGQFFGPGTRLTVL.